This T cell receptor beta chain is from a study of beta chain features in type 1 diabetes. Every isolated RNA sample was fully reverse transcribed, so sequencing captured expressed TCRB transcripts. Assay used: immunoSEQ multiplex PCR; TCRdb lists only in-frame clones, some missing. This sample carries 550,000 to 850,000 clones, over 10% of them seen once, and the ten largest clones take less than 0.025%. About this clone: Its specificity is not known.

General study findings and limits: Type 1 diabetes patients showed a moderate but significant shortening of TCRB CDR3s in all four CD4+ subsets.

Germline V gene data show CDR1 as SGHDN and CDR2 as FVKESK. Trimming took 0 bases from V and 1 from J, leaving 14 bases between them. The CDR3 consists of 17 residues. Sequenced input: naive CD4+ T cells from blood. The source is a man between 18 and 35 years old with type 1 diabetes. V and J are TRBV14 and TRBJ2-3; D tentatively reads TRBD1 or TRBD2 (5 bases each). CDR3 nucleotides: TGTGCCAGCAGCCAAGATCCTGGGGGATGGGGCACAGATACGCAGTATTTT. Protein sequence: CASSQDPGGWGTDTQYF.